Presented here are 17 T cell receptor beta chains from one specimen sequenced in a study of identical twins. TCRdb used MiXCR to reprocess the 5' RACE reads, holding one entry per CDR3 protein. The sample has 300,000 to 400,000 distinct CDR3 sequences, around 12% seen once. These data were likewise used in another study, on yellow fever vaccine responses in identical twins.

The sample consisted of CD8+ T cells sorted from blood. The receptors derive from a young woman in good health.

Only a few counts were recorded for this clonotype. The genes are TRBV6-5 and TRBJ2-7, with 8 bases matching TRBD2. This CDR3 has 15 residues. V lost 2 bases and J lost 2; bases outside the gene matches: 5. CDR1 and CDR2 from the germline V gene are MNHEY and SVGAGI. The CDR3 loop is CASSYGLAGTYEQYF. The CDR3 nucleotides read TGTGCCAGCAGTTACGGGCTAGCGGGCACCTACGAGCAGTACTTC.

This chain connects TRBV5-4 to TRBJ2-7, with D maybe TRBD1 (6 bases). Germline V gene lookup returns CDR1 SGHNT and CDR2 YYREEE (reference sequence). Trimming took 3 bases from V and 0 from J, leaving 10 bases between them. The CDR3 length is 14 residues. The CDR3, as DNA: TGTGCCAGCAGCTCAGGGGATGACTCCTACGAGCAGTACTTC. This encodes CASSSGDDSYEQYF.

This rearrangement joins TRBV6-1 to TRBJ1-2, with 8 nucleotides matching TRBD1. The CDR3 totals 15 residues. The junction had 9 bases not matched to a gene; V was cut back by 7 bases and J by 2 bases. From germline, CDR1 is MNHNS and CDR2 SASEGT. CDR3 protein: CASTQNRGWNYGYTF. The CDR3, as DNA: TGTGCCAGCACCCAGAACAGGGGGTGGAACTATGGCTACACCTTC.

This clonotype was seen only a few times. This chain joins TRBV29-1 and TRBJ2-4; 7 positions match TRBD1. The germline CDR1 and CDR2 sequences are SQVTM and ANQGSEA. V trimming: 8 bases; J trimming: 1 base; junction bases outside the gene matches: 20. The CDR3 runs 18 residues. The CDR3 region is CSRPRWTGYCGAKNIQYF. CDR3 coding DNA: TGCAGCCGACCCCGTTGGACAGGTTATTGTGGGGCCAAAAACATTCAGTACTTC.

Only a few counts were recorded for this clonotype. The chain recombines TRBV29-1 with TRBJ2-1; D is possibly TRBD1 or TRBD2 (5 bases each). V lost 0 bases and J 8 bases, leaving 23 bases between the germline ends. The CDR3 contains 17 residues. Looked up from germline, CDR1 is SQVTM and CDR2 is ANQGSEA. The CDR3 sequence is CSVEDQISLRDPDEQFF. CDR3 sequence (DNA): TGCAGCGTTGAAGATCAAATTTCGCTCCGGGACCCCGATGAGCAGTTCTTC.

This chain uses TRBV11-2 with TRBJ2-7; TRBD2 matches at 7 bases. The CDR3 sequence is 15 residues long. V shed 4 bases and J 6 bases; nucleotides not matched to a gene: 12. Germline assignment: CDR1 SGHAT and CDR2 FQNNGV. The CDR3, as DNA: TGTGCCAGCAGCTCAGACGTCGGGGGGTTGGGCGAGCAGTACGTC. Translated, it gives CASSSDVGGLGEQYV.

V gene TRBV29-1 combines with J gene TRBJ2-7; TRBD2 matches 11 bases. The CDR3 consists of 14 residues. Germline CDR1 SQVTM, CDR2 ANQGSEA. Trimming took 2 bases from V and 2 from J; bases not matched to a gene: 2. CDR3 nucleotide sequence: TGCAGCGTTGAAAAGACTAGCGGGACCTACGAGCAGTACTTC. Its translation: CSVEKTSGTYEQYF.

The DNA for the CDR3 is TGCAGTGCTAGTTACGTAAATGAGCAGTTCTTC. Protein product: CSASYVNEQFF. The chain carries TRBV20-1 and TRBJ2-1; D ambiguous. From germline, CDR1 is DFQATT and CDR2 SNEGSKA (reference sequence). The CDR3 extends over 11 amino acids. V was pared by 3 bases and J by 7 bases, with 7 bases between.

This clonotype has more than one count but fewer than ten. J is TRBJ2-7 and V is TRBV28; D is unclear. V was shortened by 6 bases and J by 3 bases, with 15 bases between the two germline ends. Germline loops: CDR1 MDHEN, CDR2 SYDVKM. The CDR3 length is 14 residues. This CDR3 reads CASRQKPLYYEQYF. The CDR3 coding sequence is TGTGCCAGCAGGCAAAAGCCCCTCTACTACGAGCAGTACTTC. The full variable domain, in which reference TRBV28 and TRBJ2-7 provide the parts outside the CDR3, is DVKVTQSSRYLVKRTGEKVFLECVQDMDHENMFWYRQDPGLGLRLIYFSYDVKMKEKGDIPEGYSVSREKKERFSLILESASTNQTSMYLCASRQKPLYYEQYFGPGTRLTVT.

This clonotype has just a few counts. This sequence joins TRBV11-2 and TRBJ2-7, with D unclear. This CDR3 region has 13 residues. Trimming pared 4 bases from V and 6 bases from J, leaving 13 bases between. Germline loops: CDR1 SGHAT, CDR2 FQNNGV. This chain's CDR3 is CASSWDNSGEQYF. The CDR3, as DNA: TGTGCCAGCAGCTGGGATAACTCTGGCGAGCAGTACTTC.

This clonotype was observed a handful of times. The chain employs TRBV7-9 and TRBJ1-2, with TRBD1 identical over 7 bases. This CDR3 has 15 amino acids. The germline gives CDR1 SEHNR, CDR2 FQNEAQ (reference sequence). V lost 1 base, J lost 3 bases, and 5 bases stayed unmatched. The CDR3 region has the DNA TGTGCCAGCAGCTTAGTTGGACAGGACGACTATGGCTACACCTTC. Translation gives CASSLVGQDDYGYTF.

This clonotype was seen only a few times. The gene calls are TRBV10-3 and TRBJ2-5; 7 bases agree with TRBD1. The CDR3 runs 15 residues. V trimming: 2 bases; J trimming: 2 bases; junction bases outside the gene matches: 5. In germline, CDR1 is ENHRY, CDR2 SYGVKD. Written as DNA, the CDR3 is TGTGCCATCAGTGAGGGCAGGGGGAGTCAAGAGACCCAGTACTTC. This codes for CAISEGRGSQETQYF.

The rearrangement links TRBV6-1 to TRBJ2-2, with 13 bases fitting TRBD2. The CDR3 loop spans 18 amino acids. The V segment lost 5 bases and the J segment 8 bases; nucleotides outside the gene matches: 14. The germline CDR1 and CDR2 sequences are MNHNS and SASEGT. CDR3 sequence (DNA): TGTGCCAGCAGTCAGAACGGACTAGCGGGAGTCGGAATTGGGGAGCTGTTTTTT. It encodes CASSQNGLAGVGIGELFF.

The chain is built from TRBV2 and TRBJ2-7, with D unresolved. Germline loops: CDR1 SNHLY, CDR2 FYNNEI. V lost 2 bases and J lost 1, with 3 bases in between. The CDR3 spans 12 residues. The CDR3 region has the DNA TGTGCCAGCAGTGAACGGTCCTACGAGCAGTACTTC. Its protein is CASSERSYEQYF.

This clonotype was recorded at least ten times. This chain joins TRBV5-6 and TRBJ2-7; D perhaps matches TRBD2 (6 bases). The germline V gene encodes CDR1 SGHDT and CDR2 YYEEEE. This CDR3 is 13 amino acids long. V dropped 5 bases and J dropped 0 bases, with 9 bases sitting between them. CDR3 bases: TGTGCCAGCAGTCTCGGGAGCTCCTACGAGCAGTACGTC. Translating gives CASSLGSSYEQYV.

The rearrangement links TRBV18 to TRBJ2-5, with TRBD1 as a possible D gene (6 bases). This CDR3 comprises 16 residues. Germline CDR1 KGHSH, CDR2 LQKENI. Trimming shortened V by 3 bases and J by 2 bases, and 16 bases separated the two germline ends. CDR3 coding DNA: TGTGCCAGCTCACCCCTCAGTAGGGGGTCGCAAGAGACCCAGTACTTC. Residues: CASSPLSRGSQETQYF.

The table lists this clonotype with many counts. The rearrangement uses TRBV20-1 and TRBJ2-7, with a possible D match to TRBD2 (6 bases). The V and J ends lost 6 bases and 6 bases respectively, with 18 bases between them. CDR1 is DFQATT, CDR2 SNEGSKA, per germline (reference sequence). This CDR3 is 13 amino acids long. In nucleotides, the CDR3 is TGCAGTGCCCGGGACTCCTCAATTCCCGAGCAGTACTTC. Translated: CSARDSSIPEQYF.